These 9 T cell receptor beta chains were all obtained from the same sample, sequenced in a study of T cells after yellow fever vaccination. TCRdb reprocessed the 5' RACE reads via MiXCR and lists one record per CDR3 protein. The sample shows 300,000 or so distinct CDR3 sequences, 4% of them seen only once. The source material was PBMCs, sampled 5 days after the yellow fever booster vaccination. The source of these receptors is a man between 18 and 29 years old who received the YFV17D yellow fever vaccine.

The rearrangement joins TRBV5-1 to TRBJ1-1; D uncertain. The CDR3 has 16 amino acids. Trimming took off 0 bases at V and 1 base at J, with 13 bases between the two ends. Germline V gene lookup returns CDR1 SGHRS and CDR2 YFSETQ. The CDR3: CASSLARPTPNTEAFF. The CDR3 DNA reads TGCGCCAGCAGCTTGGCCCGACCGACTCCGAACACTGAAGCTTTCTTT.

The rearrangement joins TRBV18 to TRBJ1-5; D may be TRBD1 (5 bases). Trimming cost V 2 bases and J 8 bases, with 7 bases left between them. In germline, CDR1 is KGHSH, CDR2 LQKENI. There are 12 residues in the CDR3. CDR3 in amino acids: CASSPAGEPQHF. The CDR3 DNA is TGTGCCAGCTCACCAGCGGGGGAGCCCCAGCATTTT.

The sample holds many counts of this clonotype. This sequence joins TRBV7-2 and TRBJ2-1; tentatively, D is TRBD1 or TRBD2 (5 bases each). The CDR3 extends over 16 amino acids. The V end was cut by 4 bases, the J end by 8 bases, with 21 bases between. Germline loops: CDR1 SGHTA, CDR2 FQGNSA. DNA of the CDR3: TGTGCCAGCAGCTCCGTCCGGGGCGTAGGGTTGGATGAGCAGTTCTTC. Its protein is CASSSVRGVGLDEQFF.

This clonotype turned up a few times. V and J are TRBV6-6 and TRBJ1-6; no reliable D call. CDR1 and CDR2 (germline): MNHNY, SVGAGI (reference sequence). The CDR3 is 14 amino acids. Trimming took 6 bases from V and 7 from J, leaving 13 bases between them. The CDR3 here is CASSRIVENSPLHF. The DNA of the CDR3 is TGTGCCAGCAGCCGGATAGTGGAGAATTCACCCCTCCACTTT.

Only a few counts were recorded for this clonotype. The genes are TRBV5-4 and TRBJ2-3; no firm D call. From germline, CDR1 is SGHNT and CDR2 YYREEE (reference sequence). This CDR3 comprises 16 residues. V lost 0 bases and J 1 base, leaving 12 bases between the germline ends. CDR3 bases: TGTGCCAGCAGCTTGGTGCAGGAACGTGGCACAGATACGCAGTATTTT. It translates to CASSLVQERGTDTQYF.

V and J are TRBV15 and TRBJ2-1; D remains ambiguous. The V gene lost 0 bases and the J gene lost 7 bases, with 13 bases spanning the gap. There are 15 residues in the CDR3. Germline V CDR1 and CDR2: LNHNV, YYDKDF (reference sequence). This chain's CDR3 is CATSRDIEGMNEQFF. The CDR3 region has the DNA TGTGCCACCAGCAGAGATATAGAAGGGATGAATGAGCAGTTCTTC.

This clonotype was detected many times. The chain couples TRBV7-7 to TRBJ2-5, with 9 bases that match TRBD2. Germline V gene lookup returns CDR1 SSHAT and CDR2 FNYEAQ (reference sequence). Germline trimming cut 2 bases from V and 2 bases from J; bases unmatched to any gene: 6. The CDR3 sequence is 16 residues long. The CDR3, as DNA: TGTGCCAGCAGCTTACCGGCGGGGGGGCCACAAGAGACCCAGTACTTC. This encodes CASSLPAGGPQETQYF.

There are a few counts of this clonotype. Here the CDR3 DNA reads TGTGCCAGCAGCTCCCGCTATAAAAGACGGACCCAAGAGACCCAGTACTTC. Its protein is CASSSRYKRRTQETQYF. The genes are TRBV5-6 and TRBJ2-5; the D is unclear. V lost 3 bases to trimming and J lost 1 base, with 19 bases between them. The CDR3 contains 17 residues. Germline V gene lookup returns CDR1 SGHDT and CDR2 YYEEEE.

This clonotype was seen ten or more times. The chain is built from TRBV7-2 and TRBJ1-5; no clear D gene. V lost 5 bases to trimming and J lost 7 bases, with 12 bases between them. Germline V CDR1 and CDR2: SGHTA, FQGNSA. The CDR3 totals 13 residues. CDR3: CASSLRVDQPQHF. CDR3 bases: TGTGCCAGCAGCCTTAGGGTAGACCAGCCCCAGCATTTT.